The entry below describes one T cell receptor (beta chain). These data come from a study of blood T cell repertoires in COVID-19. The wider study: The cDNA or gDNA used as material had been derived from T cells, B-cell-depleted T cells, or PBMCs.

TCRdb keeps only in-frame clones here, not all; method: immunoSEQ multiplex PCR. The sample yields around 340,000 clones, approximately 86% seen once. The V gene lost 3 bases and the J gene lost 0 bases, with 15 bases spanning the gap. Germline loops: CDR1 SGHAT, CDR2 FQNNGV. The CDR3 has 17 amino acids. The sequenced sample was PBMCs or T cells enriched from blood (not recorded which). This receptor was taken from a woman in her 40s with acute COVID-19. The rearrangement links TRBV11-2 to TRBJ2-1; no clear D. CDR3 sequence reads: CASSFSVRHSSYNEQFF. Written as DNA, the CDR3 is TGTGCCAGCAGCTTCTCGGTCCGACACAGCTCCTACAATGAGCAGTTCTTC.